This note documents a single T cell receptor beta chain sequence. One end of the junction does not line up with germline, which may come from a read error. This record comes from a study of CD4 and CD8 cells across lung adenocarcinoma regions. In germline, CDR1 is MNHEY, CDR2 SVGAGI. The CDR3 is made up of 15 amino acids. TCRdb analysed the PCR reads with MiXCR anew, one entry per CDR3 protein. The sample contains 24,000 or so distinct CDR3 sequences, roughly half of which appear only once. Sequenced sample: CD4+ T cells from the center of a lung tumor. The V call is TRBV6-5, the J call TRBJ2-3, with D perhaps matching TRBD2 (5 bases). The TCR sequence derives from a male donor with lung adenocarcinoma. The CD4 and CD8 labels of this study may be unreliable. The CDR3 loop is CASSYSLGAKNTQYF. Written as DNA, the CDR3 is TGTGCCAGCAGTTACTCGCTGGGAGCCAAAAACACGCAGTACTTT.